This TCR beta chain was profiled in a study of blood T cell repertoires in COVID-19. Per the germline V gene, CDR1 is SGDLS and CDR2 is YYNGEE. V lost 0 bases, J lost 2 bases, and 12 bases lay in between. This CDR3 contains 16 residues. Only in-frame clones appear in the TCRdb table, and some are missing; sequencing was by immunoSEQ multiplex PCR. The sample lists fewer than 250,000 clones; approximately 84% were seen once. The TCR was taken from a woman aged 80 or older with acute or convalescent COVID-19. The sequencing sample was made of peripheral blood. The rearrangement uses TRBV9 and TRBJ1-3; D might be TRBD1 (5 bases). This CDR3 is CASSVVPGSTGNTIYF. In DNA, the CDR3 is TGTGCCAGCAGCGTAGTTCCAGGGTCTACTGGAAACACCATATATTTT.